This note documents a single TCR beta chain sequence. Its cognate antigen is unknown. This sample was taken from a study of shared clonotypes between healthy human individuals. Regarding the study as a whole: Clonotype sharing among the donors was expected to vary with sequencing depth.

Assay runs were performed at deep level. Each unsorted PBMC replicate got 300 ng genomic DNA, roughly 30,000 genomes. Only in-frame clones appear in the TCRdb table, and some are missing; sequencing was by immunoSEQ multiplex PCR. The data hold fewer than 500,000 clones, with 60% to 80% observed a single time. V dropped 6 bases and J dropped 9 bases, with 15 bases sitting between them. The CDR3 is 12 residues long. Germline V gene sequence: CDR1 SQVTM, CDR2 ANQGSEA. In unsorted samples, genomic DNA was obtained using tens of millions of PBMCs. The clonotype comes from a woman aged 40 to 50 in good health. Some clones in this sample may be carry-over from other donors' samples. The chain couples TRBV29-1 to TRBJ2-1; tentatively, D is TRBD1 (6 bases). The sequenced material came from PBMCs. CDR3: CSVRGSGSEQFF. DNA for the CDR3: TGCAGCGTGAGGGGGTCGGGGTCTGAGCAGTTCTTC.